These 18 T cell receptor beta chains originate from one sample sequenced in a study of blood T cell repertoires in COVID-19. Only in-frame clones appear in the TCRdb table, and some are missing; sequencing was by immunoSEQ multiplex PCR. This sample has about 210,000 clones, with about four fifths found just once. The sequencing input was peripheral blood. Receptor source: a man in his 60s with acute or convalescent COVID-19.

CDR3 in DNA: TGTGCCAGCAGCGCTGGACAGGTGAACACTGAAGCTTTCTTT. It encodes CASSAGQVNTEAFF. This chain joins TRBV7-9 and TRBJ1-1; TRBD1 agrees at 7 bases. CDR1 is SEHNR and CDR2 is FQNEAQ in the germline V gene (reference sequence). The CDR3 totals 14 residues. V trimming: 5 bases; J trimming: 0 bases; junction bases outside the gene matches: 3.

The CDR3 DNA reads TGTGCCAGCAGCCAGGGACAGGGAGTATTGGCTTTCTTT. This sequence encodes CASSQGQGVLAFF. V gene TRBV7-8 combines with J gene TRBJ1-1; TRBD1 matches 9 bases. Germline CDR1 reads SGHVS; CDR2 reads FQNEAQ. The V segment lost 5 bases and the J segment 11 bases; nucleotides outside the gene matches: 9. This CDR3 is 13 amino acids long.

The chain links TRBV27 to TRBJ2-3, with D perhaps TRBD2 (7 bases). The germline V gene encodes CDR1 MNHEY and CDR2 SMNVEV (reference sequence). The CDR3 is made up of 14 amino acids. Between the trimmed V and J ends, which lost 10 bases and 5 bases, there was a span of 19 bases. The CDR3 DNA reads as TGTGCCACCTCATCTGTAGGGGGGGGAGATACGCAGTATTTT. Protein sequence: CATSSVGGGDTQYF.

The CDR3 here is CASSVGPGGNTEAFF. In nucleotides, the CDR3 is TGTGCCAGCAGCGTAGGCCCAGGGGGCAACACTGAAGCTTTCTTT. The chain couples TRBV9 to TRBJ1-1, with 8 bases aligning to TRBD1. V was pared by 0 bases and J by 2 bases, with 3 bases of the junction left unmatched. The CDR3 extends over 15 amino acids. CDR1 and CDR2 (germline): SGDLS, YYNGEE.

The chain employs TRBV5-1 and TRBJ2-5; possibly TRBD1 for D (7 bases). CDR1 is SGHRS, CDR2 YFSETQ, per germline. The CDR3 sequence is 15 residues long. V dropped 4 bases and J dropped 5 bases, with 18 bases sitting between them. CDR3 in DNA: TGCGCCAGCAGCGTAACACAGGGGAGGTCGGAGACCCAGTACTTC. It codes for CASSVTQGRSETQYF.

The V and J genes are TRBV24-1 and TRBJ2-5; 7 bases are a match to TRBD2. The CDR3 sequence is 13 residues long. V shed 7 bases and J 5 bases; nucleotides not matched to a gene: 6. Per germline, CDR1 KGHDR and CDR2 SFDVKD. DNA of the CDR3: TGTGCCACCAGGGCCAGGGAGGGGGAGACCCAGTACTTC. Protein: CATRAREGETQYF.

This sequence joins TRBV6-6 and TRBJ2-7, with 9 bases identical to TRBD1. V was clipped by 7 bases and J by 2 bases; unmatched bases: 6. Germline CDR1 and CDR2: MNHNY and SVGAGI (reference sequence). There are 14 residues in the CDR3. In DNA form, the CDR3 reads TGTGCCAGCACCAAAGACAGGGGGGCCTACGAGCAGTACTTC. This gives the protein CASTKDRGAYEQYF.

The J gene is TRBJ2-3, the V gene TRBV7-9; D remains unclear. CDR1 SEHNR and CDR2 FQNEAQ come from the germline V gene (reference sequence). The CDR3 has 14 residues. V lost 3 bases and J lost 1, with 8 bases in between. CDR3 DNA sequence: TGTGCCAGCAGCTTCGGCGGCGGCACAGATACGCAGTATTTT. Encoded protein: CASSFGGGTDTQYF.

V is TRBV27 and J is TRBJ2-3; possible D gene TRBD2, 6 bases. CDR1 is MNHEY, CDR2 SMNVEV, per germline (reference sequence). This CDR3 has 15 amino acids. With 6 bases removed from V and 0 bases from J, the gap between germline ends came to 13 bases. The DNA of the CDR3 is TGTGCCAGCAGGGAGGGCATGCTTAGCACAGATACGCAGTATTTT. Translated, it gives CASREGMLSTDTQYF.

The chain couples TRBV5-4 to TRBJ2-3; weak D call: TRBD1 (5 bases). The CDR3 is 17 residues long. Trimming took off 0 bases at V and 0 bases at J, with 14 bases between the two ends. The germline V gene encodes CDR1 SGHNT and CDR2 YYREEE (reference sequence). The chain's CDR3 is CASSLADRNPSTDTQYF. CDR3 sequence (DNA): TGTGCCAGCAGCTTGGCTGACAGAAACCCAAGCACAGATACGCAGTATTTT.

V is TRBV7-9 and J is TRBJ1-1; D may be TRBD1 (5 bases). Per germline, CDR1 SEHNR and CDR2 FQNEAQ (reference sequence). V was pared by 4 bases and J by 1 base, with 16 bases between. The CDR3 extends over 16 amino acids. CDR3 coding DNA: TGTGCCAGCAGCTCATCCGGGGGTGCAGGGAACACTGAAGCTTTCTTT. Protein: CASSSSGGAGNTEAFF. Full variable domain (rest looked up from reference TRBV7-9 and TRBJ1-1): DTGVSQNPRHKITKRGQNVTFRCDPISEHNRLYWYRQTLGQGPEFLTYFQNEAQLEKSRLLSDRFSAERPKGSFSTLEIQRTEQGDSAMYLCASSSSGGAGNTEAFFGQGTRLTVV.

The chain has TRBV4-2 and TRBJ1-3; D is unresolved. Trimming removed 0 bases from V and 0 bases from J, with 6 bases in between. CDR1 is LGHNA and CDR2 is YNFKEQ in the germline V gene. The length of the CDR3 is 15 residues. In DNA form, the CDR3 reads TGTGCCAGCAGCCAAGATACAGCCTCTGGAAACACCATATATTTT. This codes for CASSQDTASGNTIYF.

The V call is TRBV24-1, the J call TRBJ1-5, with D perhaps TRBD1 (5 bases). CDR1 is KGHDR, CDR2 SFDVKD, per germline. The CDR3 spans 16 residues. Deletions cut 4 bases from V and 0 bases from J, with 12 bases between. In nucleotides, the CDR3 is TGTGCCACCAGTGAGTCCGACAGTTATAGCAATCAGCCCCAGCATTTT. Translation: CATSESDSYSNQPQHF.

This rearrangement joins TRBV3-1 (or the pseudogene TRBV3-2) to TRBJ1-2; D unresolved. The CDR3 extends over 15 amino acids. Trimming stripped 4 bases from V and 1 base from J, with 13 bases between. Germline V gene sequence: CDR1 LGHDT, CDR2 YNNKEL (reference sequence). CDR3 nucleotides: TGTGCCAGCAGCCTGACGGACTCAGATAACTATGGCTACACCTTC. This gives the protein CASSLTDSDNYGYTF.

The V and J genes are TRBV4-2 and TRBJ2-1; 12 bases fit TRBD2. The CDR3 is 15 amino acids. Germline values: CDR1 LGHNA, CDR2 YNFKEQ. The trim removed 1 base at V and 8 bases at J, leaving 3 bases unmatched. CDR3 in amino acids: CASSQASGGAYEQFF. The CDR3 DNA follows: TGTGCCAGCAGCCAAGCTAGCGGGGGGGCGTATGAGCAGTTCTTC.

The chain has TRBV6-4 and TRBJ1-3, with D tentatively TRBD1 (6 bases). There are 18 residues in the CDR3. Trimming took 6 bases from V and 4 from J, leaving 25 bases between them. From germline, CDR1 is MRHNA and CDR2 SNTAGT. This CDR3 reads CASRERGAGGPKGNTIYF. The DNA of the CDR3 is TGTGCCAGCAGAGAGAGGGGAGCGGGGGGGCCGAAGGGAAACACCATATATTTT.

The J gene is TRBJ2-1, the V gene TRBV5-8; D not certain. From germline, CDR1 is SGHTS and CDR2 YDEGEE. The CDR3 spans 11 residues. The V end was cut by 0 bases, the J end by 9 bases, with 4 bases between. CDR3 sequence reads: CASSLVREQFF. Written as DNA, the CDR3 is TGTGCCAGCAGCTTGGTCCGTGAGCAGTTCTTC.

The rearrangement uses TRBV7-9 and TRBJ2-4, with D unclear. The CDR3 has 17 amino acids. The V end lost 1 base, the J end lost 2 bases, and 15 bases lay between the germline ends. Germline loops: CDR1 SEHNR, CDR2 FQNEAQ (reference sequence). The CDR3 spells CASSLVGTIGTKNIQYF. DNA for the CDR3: TGTGCCAGCAGCTTAGTAGGTACTATAGGTACCAAAAACATTCAGTACTTC.